Below, 24 T cell receptor beta chains from the same sample are listed, as sequenced in a study of long-term antiretroviral therapy in people with HIV. Runs used v3.0 of the immunoSEQ assay and were done at survey level. This table comes from immunoSEQ multiplex PCR, and its TCRdb copy is limited to in-frame clones, with some not included. The sample lists about 25,000 clones, about 90% occurring once. The starting material was unsorted PBMCs, obtained about 4.5 years after starting antiretroviral therapy. The receptors derive from a man aged 25 to 40 with HIV.

This sequence joins TRBV2 and TRBJ1-1, with no clear D. Germline CDR1 is SNHLY and CDR2 is FYNNEI. V gave up 7 bases and J gave up 4 bases, with 16 bases separating them. CDR3 length: 14 amino acids. The DNA for the CDR3 is TGTGCCAGCATGTCCTATATCAGAGGCACTGAAGCTTTCTTT. As protein: CASMSYIRGTEAFF.

About this clone: The germline gene is not matched at one end of the junction; a read error may be the cause. The gene calls are TRBV5-4 and TRBJ1-3, with a possible D match to TRBD1 (6 bases). The length of the CDR3 is 14 residues. Germline V gene lookup returns CDR1 SGHNT and CDR2 YYREEE (reference sequence). This CDR3 is CASSQGGAGNTIYF. For the CDR3, the DNA is TGCGCCAGCAGCCAAGGGGGGGCTGGAAACACCATATATTTT.

V usage is TRBV29-1 and J usage is TRBJ1-2; a weak D match, TRBD1 (6 bases). Germline V lookup: CDR1 SQVTM, CDR2 ANQGSEA. V was shortened by 4 bases and J by 3 bases, with 12 bases between the two germline ends. This CDR3 comprises 13 residues. In DNA, the CDR3 is TGCAGCGTTGTAGTCTCAGGGGACTATGGCTACACCTTC. Translating it yields CSVVVSGDYGYTF.

CDR3 residues: CASSQETSGAYEQYF. The CDR3, as DNA: TGCGCCAGCAGCCAAGAGACTAGCGGAGCCTACGAGCAGTACTTC. This chain connects TRBV4-1 to TRBJ2-7; 9 positions match TRBD2. With 0 bases clipped from V and 2 bases from J, the junction kept 2 bases outside the gene matches. The CDR3 has 15 amino acids. Germline V gene lookup returns CDR1 MGHRA and CDR2 YSYEKL.

This chain links TRBV7-8 with TRBJ2-5; TRBD1 matches at 9 bases. Looked up from germline, CDR1 is SGHVS and CDR2 is FQNEAQ. CDR3 size: 17 residues. V shed 4 bases, J shed 7 bases, and the junction held 16 bases outside the gene matches. CDR3 region: CASSSREQGARLGTQYF. The DNA of the CDR3 is TGTGCCAGCAGCTCCCGAGAACAGGGGGCGCGATTGGGGACCCAGTACTTC.

The CDR3 here is CASSTTGDGTEAFF. CDR3 coding DNA: TGTGCCAGTAGTACAACAGGGGATGGCACTGAAGCTTTCTTT. The genes are TRBV19 and TRBJ1-1; 7 nucleotides agree with TRBD1. With V trimmed by 4 bases and J by 4 bases, 6 bases remained unmatched. Germline assignment: CDR1 LNHDA and CDR2 SQIVND (reference sequence). The length of the CDR3 is 14 residues.

V usage is TRBV10-2 and J usage is TRBJ2-7; 7 positions agree with TRBD2. Germline trimming cut 6 bases from V and 3 bases from J; bases unmatched to any gene: 11. The CDR3 runs to 15 residues. Germline loops: CDR1 WSHSY, CDR2 SAAADI. CDR3 region: CASSDPASGDYEQYF. In DNA form, the CDR3 reads TGCGCCAGCAGCGACCCCGCTAGCGGAGACTACGAGCAGTACTTC.

This chain uses TRBV2 with TRBJ2-3, with 7 nucleotides matching TRBD1. Germline values: CDR1 SNHLY, CDR2 FYNNEI. Trimming removed 6 bases from V and 0 bases from J; junction bases left unmatched: 12. The CDR3 runs 17 residues. The CDR3 sequence is CASRENWTGLSTDTQYF. For the CDR3, the DNA is TGTGCCAGCAGAGAAAATTGGACAGGCCTAAGCACAGATACGCAGTATTTT.

The rearrangement links TRBV6-1 to TRBJ1-3, with D unclear. CDR3 length equals 13 residues. The germline V gene encodes CDR1 MNHNS and CDR2 SASEGT. V was trimmed by 9 bases and J by 0 bases, leaving 9 bases between them. CDR3 loop: CASFPNSGNTIYF. In DNA, the CDR3 is TGTGCCAGTTTTCCGAACTCTGGAAACACCATATATTTT.

The chain recombines TRBV19 with TRBJ1-5, with TRBD1 identical over 7 bases. The CDR3 is 14 residues long. The V gene's germline CDR1 is LNHDA and CDR2 SQIVND (reference sequence). V dropped 6 bases and J dropped 2; count of bases not matched to a gene: 4. CDR3 region: CASRITGGNQPQHF. The CDR3 region has the DNA TGTGCCAGTAGAATTACAGGGGGCAATCAGCCCCAGCATTTT.

The chain has TRBV7-9 and TRBJ2-7, with a tentative D call TRBD1 (6 bases). This CDR3 contains 14 residues. Per germline, CDR1 SEHNR and CDR2 FQNEAQ (reference sequence). Between the trimmed V and J ends, which lost 5 bases and 2 bases, there was a span of 13 bases. The chain's CDR3 is CASSRRDRTYEQYF. The DNA for the CDR3 is TGTGCCAGCAGCCGCAGAGACAGGACCTACGAGCAGTACTTC.

The chain carries TRBV4-3 and TRBJ2-3, with TRBD1 matching 8 bases. Per germline, CDR1 LGHNA and CDR2 YSLEER. Germline trimming cut 0 bases from V and 2 bases from J; bases unmatched to any gene: 4. The CDR3 spans 16 residues. This chain's CDR3 is CASSQDMGQATDTQYF. DNA of the CDR3: TGCGCCAGCAGCCAAGATATGGGACAGGCCACAGATACGCAGTATTTT.

The rearrangement uses TRBV11-3 and TRBJ2-7; 8 bases are shared with TRBD2. The J segment lost 6 bases and the V segment lost 3 bases, leaving 1 base of the junction unmatched. CDR3 length: 12 amino acids. Germline V lookup: CDR1 SGHNT, CDR2 YENEEA. CDR3 in DNA: TGTGCCAGCAGCTTTGCGGGAGGCGAGCAGTACTTC. Its protein is CASSFAGGEQYF.

The chain couples TRBV7-9 to TRBJ1-1; D is possibly TRBD1 (5 bases). CDR3 length: 13 amino acids. Germline CDR1 SEHNR, CDR2 FQNEAQ (reference sequence). V lost 7 bases and J 2 bases, leaving 11 bases between the germline ends. CDR3 in DNA: TGTGCCAGCACCGACAGAATTAACACTGAAGCTTTCTTT. It yields the protein CASTDRINTEAFF.

The V call is TRBV21-1, the J call TRBJ1-2. TRBV21-1 is reported as a pseudogene. The CDR3 length is 12 residues. The DNA of the CDR3 is TGTGCCAGCAGCAAAACGTACTATGGCTACACCTTC. This gives the protein CASSKTYYGYTF.

The chain joins TRBV7-9 to TRBJ1-5, with D tentatively TRBD1 (5 bases). CDR3 length: 16 residues. The V end lost 5 bases, the J end lost 4 bases, and 18 bases lay between the germline ends. Germline V gene sequence: CDR1 SEHNR, CDR2 FQNEAQ (reference sequence). The CDR3 protein is CASSPGGGVLNQPQHF. CDR3 DNA sequence: TGTGCCAGCAGCCCCGGAGGAGGGGTTTTAAATCAGCCCCAGCATTTT.

The gene calls are TRBV28 and TRBJ1-4; the D is unclear. The CDR3 runs 12 residues. Trimming took 6 bases from V and 8 from J, leaving 10 bases between them. CDR1 MDHEN and CDR2 SYDVKM come from the germline V gene. This CDR3 reads CASSILGEKLFF. CDR3 DNA: TGTGCCAGCAGCATACTCGGGGAAAAACTGTTTTTT.

CDR3 residues: CASSYSKTLAYEQYF. CDR3 DNA: TGTGCCAGCAGTTACTCGAAGACTCTTGCCTACGAGCAGTACTTC. This chain connects TRBV6-5 to TRBJ2-7; D gene uncertain. CDR3 size: 15 residues. V dropped 0 bases and J dropped 2 bases, with 11 bases sitting between them. Germline assignment: CDR1 MNHEY and CDR2 SVGAGI.

The V and J genes are TRBV4-3 and TRBJ1-5; TRBD1 is a possible D gene (5 bases). The V and J ends lost 0 bases and 7 bases respectively, with 13 bases between them. The CDR3 is 15 residues long. Per germline, CDR1 LGHNA and CDR2 YSLEER. CDR3 protein: CASSQDSQGRQPQHF. The CDR3 region has the DNA TGCGCCAGCAGCCAAGATTCCCAGGGACGACAGCCCCAGCATTTT.

The J gene is TRBJ1-5, the V gene TRBV19, with a tentative D call TRBD1 (5 bases). Trimming removed 3 bases at V and 0 bases at J, with 9 bases between. The CDR3 has 15 residues. The V gene's germline CDR1 is LNHDA and CDR2 SQIVND (reference sequence). The CDR3 DNA is TGTGCCAGTAGTATCCGACAGTCTAGCAATCAGCCCCAGCATTTT. Translated, it gives CASSIRQSSNQPQHF.

V and J are TRBV6-5 and TRBJ2-7, with 8 bases that match TRBD1. V shed 8 bases and J 3 bases; nucleotides not matched to a gene: 6. Per the germline V gene, CDR1 is MNHEY and CDR2 is SVGAGI. The CDR3 is 13 residues long. In DNA form, the CDR3 reads TGTGCCAGCGCCCCCGGACAGGGCTACGAGCAGTACTTC. Translated, it gives CASAPGQGYEQYF.

This clone was seen a few times. The chain couples TRBV20-1 to TRBJ1-4; D gene unclear. There are 11 residues in the CDR3. Germline CDR1 reads DFQATT; CDR2 reads SNEGSKA (reference sequence). V was cut by 8 bases and J by 6 bases, with 10 bases left in between. CDR3 region: CSLREDEKLFF. The CDR3 DNA follows: TGCAGTCTCCGAGAGGATGAAAAACTGTTTTTT.

The rearrangement links TRBV10-3 to TRBJ1-5, with D unclear. The V gene lost 4 bases and the J gene lost 2 bases, with 6 bases spanning the gap. The CDR3 sequence is 13 residues long. CDR1 and CDR2 from the germline V gene are ENHRY and SYGVKD. CDR3 coding DNA: TGTGCCATCAGTGTCGGGGGCAATCAGCCCCAGCATTTT. It yields the protein CAISVGGNQPQHF.

V usage is TRBV6-5 and J usage is TRBJ1-2, with D unresolved. The CDR3 has 11 amino acids. CDR1 and CDR2 from the germline V gene are MNHEY and SVGAGI. The germline V and J ends were trimmed by 5 bases and 4 bases, with 5 bases remaining between them. CDR3 region: CASSPGYGYTF. CDR3 nucleotide sequence: TGTGCCAGCAGTCCAGGCTATGGCTACACCTTC.